One and the same sample provided the 23 T cell receptor beta chains below, sequenced in a study of beta chain features in type 1 diabetes. Whole-study results and caveats: Patients with Type 1 diabetes showed moderately but significantly shorter TCRB CDR3s in all four CD4+ subsets.

The whole isolated RNA underwent reverse transcription, so sequencing captured expressed TCRB transcripts. The method was immunoSEQ multiplex PCR; TCRdb's version includes in-frame clones alone and lacks a portion of them. The data show about 150,000 clones, roughly an eighth seen once. Antigens of these TCRs are unknown. The specimen was central memory CD4+ T cells from blood. Receptors originate from a man aged 18 to 30 with type 1 diabetes.

This clone was counted many times. The chain couples TRBV25-1 to TRBJ2-2; TRBD2 agrees at 7 bases. V lost 8 bases and J lost 0; bases outside the gene matches: 6. Germline CDR1 is MGHDK and CDR2 is SYGVNS. This CDR3 is 15 amino acids long. Here the CDR3 DNA reads TGTGCCAGCGGCTGGGGAGGGACGAACACCGGGGAGCTGTTTTTT. Translated, it gives CASGWGGTNTGELFF.

V is TRBV29-1 and J is TRBJ1-2, with a weak D call TRBD1 (6 bases). There are 14 residues in the CDR3. The ends were cut back, 3 bases at V and 1 base at J, with 12 bases in the middle. The germline CDR1 and CDR2 sequences are SQVTM and ANQGSEA. CDR3 coding DNA: TGCAGCGTTGATAGGGACACTGTTAACTATGGCTACACCTTC. Residues: CSVDRDTVNYGYTF.

The CDR3 reads CASRSKRRYQPQHF. Here the CDR3 DNA reads TGTGCAAGTCGCTCAAAGAGGCGCTATCAGCCCCAGCATTTT. The chain carries TRBV12-2 and TRBJ1-5. TRBV12-2 constitutes a pseudogene. The CDR3 extends over 14 amino acids.

As regards this clone: A read error is possible here, since a much larger clone lies one base away. This sequence joins TRBV2 and TRBJ1-2; D remains ambiguous. Germline assignment: CDR1 SNHLY and CDR2 FYNNEI. CDR3 length equals 13 residues. Trimming cost V 6 bases and J 6 bases, with 14 bases left between them. Here the CDR3 reads CASRPSWENGYTF. As DNA, the CDR3 is TGTGCCAGCAGGCCGTCCTGGGAAAATGGCTACACCTTC.

V is TRBV10-3 and J is TRBJ1-2; D possibly corresponds to TRBD1 (5 bases). V gave up 2 bases and J gave up 7 bases, with 17 bases separating them. The germline V gene has CDR1 ENHRY and CDR2 SYGVKD. The CDR3 has 15 residues. CDR3 in amino acids: CAISEVPRGAAGYTF. CDR3 nucleotide sequence: TGTGCCATCAGTGAGGTCCCGAGGGGCGCCGCTGGCTACACCTTC.

The rearrangement uses TRBV25-1 and TRBJ2-2; D tentatively fits TRBD1 or TRBD2 (5 bases each). This CDR3 contains 18 residues. The germline V and J ends were trimmed by 0 bases and 5 bases, with 19 bases remaining between them. Germline CDR1 MGHDK, CDR2 SYGVNS. The CDR3 nucleotides are TGTGCCAGCAGTGAATATCAGGACACGGGGCCCGGGACCGGGGAGCTGTTTTTT. This translates into CASSEYQDTGPGTGELFF.

The chain carries TRBV29-1 and TRBJ1-5; D is perhaps TRBD1 (5 bases). The germline gives CDR1 SQVTM, CDR2 ANQGSEA. Trimming stripped 7 bases from V and 4 bases from J, with 11 bases between. The CDR3 spans 12 residues. DNA for the CDR3: TGCAGCGCCGCCGAGGGGAATCAGCCCCAGCATTTT. Amino acids: CSAAEGNQPQHF.

This rearrangement joins TRBV18 to TRBJ2-7, with unresolved D. Between the trimmed V and J ends, which lost 2 bases and 2 bases, there was a span of 10 bases. Germline V CDR1 and CDR2: KGHSH, LQKENI. The CDR3 has 14 residues. CDR3 sequence (DNA): TGTGCCAGCTCACCAACCTCGGGCCCCTACGAGCAGTACTTC. As protein: CASSPTSGPYEQYF.

This clone was observed a handful of times. V and J are TRBV14 and TRBJ1-2; D is unclear. The germline gives CDR1 SGHDN, CDR2 FVKESK. Trimming left V 4 bases short and J 4 bases short, with 16 bases between. The CDR3 is 15 residues long. The CDR3 DNA sequence: TGTGCCAGCAGCCCGCTTGAGCAACGCCGCTATGGCTACACCTTC. This encodes CASSPLEQRRYGYTF.

This clone has just a few counts. V is TRBV25-1 and J is TRBJ1-2, with 7 bases that match TRBD1. CDR3 length: 13 residues. V trimming: 8 bases; J trimming: 4 bases; junction bases outside the gene matches: 7. Germline assignment: CDR1 MGHDK and CDR2 SYGVNS. In nucleotides, the CDR3 is TGTGCCAGCTCAACCCAGGGGGGCTATGGCTACACCTTC. It yields the protein CASSTQGGYGYTF.

This clone was detected a few times. The chain employs TRBV30 and TRBJ1-4; 7 positions agree with TRBD1. The CDR3 consists of 12 residues. Trimming removed 0 bases from V and 14 bases from J; junction bases left unmatched: 6. Germline V gene lookup returns CDR1 GTSNPN and CDR2 SVGIG (reference sequence). This chain's CDR3 is CAWSVGTVGLFF. CDR3 nucleotides: TGTGCCTGGAGTGTAGGGACAGTAGGCCTGTTTTTT.

CDR3 protein: CASSEGTGGIEAFF. CDR3 DNA: TGTGCCAGCAGTGAAGGGACAGGGGGAATTGAAGCTTTCTTT. This rearrangement joins TRBV2 to TRBJ1-1; 10 nucleotides align to TRBD1. Germline V CDR1 and CDR2: SNHLY, FYNNEI. The CDR3 contains 14 residues. The trim removed 1 base at V and 7 bases at J, leaving 3 bases unmatched.

The chain employs TRBV6-1 and TRBJ1-2; no reliable D call. CDR1 and CDR2 from the germline V gene are MNHNS and SASEGT. V was cut by 0 bases and J by 4 bases, with 6 bases left in between. The CDR3 extends over 13 amino acids. Here the CDR3 reads CASSEAASYGYTF. CDR3 sequence (DNA): TGTGCCAGCAGTGAAGCGGCTAGCTATGGCTACACCTTC.

This clone was seen a handful of times. The gene calls are TRBV11-2 and TRBJ2-6; D perhaps matches TRBD1 (6 bases). The CDR3 contains 19 residues. V lost 4 bases, J lost 1 base, and 20 bases lay in between. CDR1 and CDR2 from the germline V gene are SGHAT and FQNNGV. Here the CDR3 reads CASSSLRGTRTSGANVLTF. CDR3 sequence (DNA): TGTGCCAGCAGCTCATTAAGGGGGACACGAACGTCTGGGGCCAACGTCCTGACTTTC.

In this sample, this clone turned up a few times. The chain recombines TRBV7-9 with TRBJ2-7, with D maybe TRBD1 (6 bases). The germline V gene encodes CDR1 SEHNR and CDR2 FQNEAQ (reference sequence). CDR3 length: 13 amino acids. V gave up 3 bases and J gave up 5 bases, with 11 bases separating them. In DNA form, the CDR3 reads TGTGCCAGCAGCTTGGGGGCCGGGGACGAGCAGTACTTC. Translating it yields CASSLGAGDEQYF.

The chain couples TRBV7-9 to TRBJ2-7; D might be TRBD2 (5 bases). V was clipped by 7 bases and J by 11 bases, with 18 bases between them. The CDR3 consists of 12 residues. CDR1 is SEHNR, CDR2 FQNEAQ, per germline (reference sequence). The CDR3 reads CASNDLGSDEYF. The CDR3 coding sequence is TGTGCCAGCAACGACCTGGGGAGCGATGAGTACTTC.

The V gene is TRBV5-4, the J gene TRBJ1-1; the D gene is possibly TRBD1 (5 bases). This CDR3 is built from 13 residues. Between the trimmed V and J ends, which lost 0 bases and 8 bases, there was a span of 11 bases. Germline CDR1 reads SGHNT; CDR2 reads YYREEE (reference sequence). CDR3 DNA: TGTGCCAGCAGCTTGGCCTCAGGGAGCGAAGCTTTCTTT. This sequence encodes CASSLASGSEAFF.

The genes are TRBV5-4 and TRBJ2-3; TRBD2 aligns across 10 bases. This CDR3 is 16 amino acids long. The V gene end was trimmed by 1 base and the J gene end by 0 bases; junction bases not matched to a gene: 2. CDR1 and CDR2 from the germline V gene are SGHNT and YYREEE (reference sequence). The CDR3 spells CASSLKLAGSTDTQYF. The CDR3 DNA is TGTGCCAGCAGCTTGAAACTAGCGGGGAGCACAGATACGCAGTATTTT.

This clone has only a few counts. V is TRBV5-1 and J is TRBJ2-1, with 7 bases aligning to TRBD1. Germline loops: CDR1 SGHRS, CDR2 YFSETQ. J lost 5 bases, V lost 5 bases, and 7 bases had no gene match. This CDR3 has 14 residues. The CDR3 DNA sequence: TGCGCCAGCAGACCGGACAGGAGCGACAATGAGCAGTTCTTC. It encodes CASRPDRSDNEQFF.

This chain joins TRBV18 and TRBJ2-7; the D gene is possibly TRBD2 (7 bases). V dropped 5 bases and J dropped 3 bases, with 17 bases sitting between them. This CDR3 is 15 amino acids long. Germline assignment: CDR1 KGHSH and CDR2 LQKENI. The CDR3 nucleotides are TGTGCCAGCTCATTGGCAGGGAGGGGGGACTACGAGCAGTACTTC. Amino acids: CASSLAGRGDYEQYF.

The chain carries TRBV13 and TRBJ1-2, with 11 bases that match TRBD1. Unmatched junction bases numbered 9, after V lost 5 bases and J lost 7 bases. CDR1 is PRHDT and CDR2 is FYEKMQ in the germline V gene (reference sequence). The CDR3 is made up of 15 amino acids. The CDR3 DNA reads as TGTGCCAGCAGCCTTGGACAGGGGGCCTTCAGTGGCTACACCTTC. This translates into CASSLGQGAFSGYTF.

This clone was counted only a few times. The chain recombines TRBV4-2 with TRBJ2-3, with 13 bases identical to TRBD2. V shed 4 bases and J 2 bases; nucleotides not matched to a gene: 9. The CDR3 extends over 18 amino acids. CDR1 LGHNA and CDR2 YNFKEQ come from the germline V gene. CDR3 amino acids: CASSPLAGGFRDTDTQYF. In nucleotides, the CDR3 is TGTGCCAGCAGCCCACTAGCGGGGGGGTTCCGTGACACAGATACGCAGTATTTT.

This clone was counted at least ten times. The chain joins TRBV10-3 to TRBJ1-1, with D perhaps TRBD1 (5 bases). CDR1 is ENHRY, CDR2 SYGVKD, per germline. Trimming pared 6 bases from V and 1 base from J, leaving 9 bases between. There are 13 residues in the CDR3. CDR3: CAIRPGTNTEAFF. DNA of the CDR3: TGTGCCATCAGGCCGGGGACGAACACTGAAGCTTTCTTT.